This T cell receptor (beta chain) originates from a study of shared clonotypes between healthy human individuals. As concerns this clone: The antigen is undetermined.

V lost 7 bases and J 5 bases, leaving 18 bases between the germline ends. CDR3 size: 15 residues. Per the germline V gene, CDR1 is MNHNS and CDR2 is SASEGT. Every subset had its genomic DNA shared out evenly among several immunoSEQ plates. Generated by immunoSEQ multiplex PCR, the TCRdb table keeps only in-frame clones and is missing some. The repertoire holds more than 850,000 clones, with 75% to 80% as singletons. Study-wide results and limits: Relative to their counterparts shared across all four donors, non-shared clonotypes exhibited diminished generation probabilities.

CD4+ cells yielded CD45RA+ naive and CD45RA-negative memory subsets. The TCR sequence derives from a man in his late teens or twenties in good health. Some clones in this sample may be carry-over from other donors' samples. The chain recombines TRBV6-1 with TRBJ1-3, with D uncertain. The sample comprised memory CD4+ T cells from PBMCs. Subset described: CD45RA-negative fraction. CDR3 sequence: CASTQVSTTRNTIYF. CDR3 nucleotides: TGTGCCAGCACACAAGTGTCTACGACCAGAAACACCATATATTTT.